This entry features one T cell receptor beta chain sequence. This clone was seen only a few times. No antigen is known for it. The sample holds no much larger clone one base away, and base qualities are not on file. The data belong to a study of cytomegalovirus exposure and HLA in healthy donors (dated by TCRdb to about 2017). With respect to the entire study: An earlier analysis of 550 to 700 of the donors reported roughly 300 Gb of sequence data and about 100 million unique TCR beta sequences from 190 million or so T cells. Approximately 310 gigabases of sequencing data and approximately 80 million unique TCR sequences were included in an early release covering over 600 HLA-typed donors. Of the roughly 390 genotyped donors, roughly 80% fell in the genetic ancestry cluster associated with self-reported Caucasian donors. The study was designed to test whether signatures of past pathogen exposure could be identified by cataloging public T cell receptors. The study profiled the T cell repertoires of more than 500 subjects by immunosequencing and related them to cytomegalovirus serostatus. A separate validation cohort of over a hundred different subjects was used in addition to the roughly 700-subject first cohort. The study combined high-throughput TCR immunosequencing, statistical association of individual TCRs with disease status, and machine learning to predict cytomegalovirus infection status. A later analysis re-analyzed previously published TCR beta repertoires from roughly 690 donors and added high-resolution HLA genotyping to study TCR occurrence patterns. In the later analysis, no new phenotypic data were used to find candidate immune exposures; instead, reliance was placed on TCR beta sequences and their occurrence across donors. An earlier analysis of about 620 of the donors applied high-throughput TCR beta sequencing to assess whether each TCR beta V gene segment acted as functional or pseudogenic. Alongside the repertoire data, information on donor age, sex, ethnicity and CMV serostatus was compiled. A later genetic analysis used genome-wide SNP genotypes for 398 of the 666 donors, treating that subset as a discovery cohort. All discovery cohort repertoires had been generated on a single sequencing platform. HLA typing included class I and class II loci at four-digit resolution. Typing coverage differed by locus: A, B, C, DRB1 and DQB1 were typed in about 620-640 donors, DQA1 in approximately 520, DPA1 in some 610, and DPB1 in around 440. Roughly 5 DR-DQ haplotypes were handled as single units for association and clustering, since linkage in the cohort was strong. On average, around 240,000 unique TCR beta nucleotide sequences were sequenced per donor among more than 350 genotyped donors of the cohort, with roughly 18% of those sequences being non-productive. Summary of the overall study and its limitations: A total of fewer than 200 TCR beta chains were listed by the study as associated with cytomegalovirus. When HLA alleles, especially DR and DQ, strongly co-occurred, attributing TCR associations to individual alleles was difficult. In a later analysis, several top co-occurrence clusters were reported to appear linked to parvovirus B19, influenza, CMV and Epstein-Barr virus. Compared with equally common non-associated chains, HLA-associated TCR beta chains in a later analysis were more clonally expanded and had lower generation probabilities. According to a later analysis, most CMV-associated TCR beta chains appeared to be HLA-restricted, and the HLA associations seemed to be driven largely by CMV exposure. Immune exposure information for the cohort was limited to CMV serostatus. HLA typing was unavailable for some donors at each locus, so association tests used only the typed subset. A later genetic analysis associated a missense DCLRE1C variant with V-gene and J-gene trimming of TCR beta chains, and an independent cohort replicated the association. A later genetic analysis reported fewer N-insertions in productive TCRs among donors in an Asian-associated ancestry cluster than the 666-donor mean. According to a later analysis, TCR association rates differed among HLA loci, with DRB1 alleles showing the most associated TCRs and HLA-C alleles showing the fewest. A few of the identified cytomegalovirus-associated TCR beta chains were confirmed in vitro to be specific for cytomegalovirus antigens. Some IMGT-functional V segments, including TRBV6-2 and TRBV6-3, could not be distinguished by the 87-base-pair reads and were therefore excluded. Linkage disequilibrium might explain the correlated functional status among segregating V segments, but an unknown experimental factor could not be excluded. This cohort had only TCR beta chains sequenced, and the lack of alpha or paired-chain data limited which features could be detected. A later analysis associated about 17,000 TCR beta sequences with specific HLA alleles at a false discovery rate of 0.05. The presence/absence analyses assumed that sequencing depth was roughly uniform across donors, and that assumption may not be true. An earlier analysis of around 540 of the donors showed that most TCR beta V segments appeared in productive rearrangements either about 90% or about 30% of the time, which broadly matched IMGT annotations. While some public TCRs were present in many individuals, most TCR sequences turned up only very rarely across donors. The sequencing pipeline was judged likely to have produced a cluster of highly shared sequence variants as a technical artifact. A further reported finding was that TCR beta sequences accurately predicted the HLA-A and HLA-B alleles for most subjects in the first cohort. According to the authors, the approach could potentially be generalized to other disease states and immunological phenotypes. The classifier was reported to diagnose cytomegalovirus status with high specificity and sensitivity in both the original cohort and the validation cohort. The earlier analysis of 450 to 700 of the donors excluded over 15 rarely observed V segments, including chromosome 9 orphons, because counts were too low.

The CDR3 measures 15 amino acids from cysteine to phenylalanine. The retained sequence is limited to the CDR3, 45 bases, with the frame set at the first base. Via the germline V gene, CDR1 is SGHTS and CDR2 YDEGEE. A distance of 19 bases separates the germline ends of V and J, which lose 4 bases and 5 bases respectively. The cohort comprised fewer than 750 healthy bone marrow donors. Cohort members were all nominally healthy when sampled, although unrecorded immune exposures were likely present. The donor was CMV seropositive and was included in the group of 250 to 300 seropositive cohort members. Every donor gave a peripheral blood sample, and the peripheral blood mononuclear cells from that sample were used for TCR beta sequencing. The Qiagen DNeasy Blood Extraction Kit was used to extract genomic DNA from the blood cell samples. Library preparation was by the immunoSEQ multiplex PCR assay. For the multiplex PCR, a mixture combining 60 forward primers for TCR Vbeta segments and 13 reverse primers for TCR Jbeta segments was used. The CDR3 region of rearranged TCR beta genes was amplified from genomic DNA by a multiplex PCR assay. On the Illumina HiSeq System, the amplified TCR beta libraries were sequenced as 87-base-pair reads. Regarding the original processing steps: In a later analysis, tens of millions of unique TCR beta chains were counted across the 500 to 850 repertoires, and about 9.9 million of these chains were shared by at least two donors. To remove PCR and sequencing errors, raw reads were error-corrected and collapsed into unique sequences using a nearest-neighbor algorithm that merged closely related sequences. To assign V, D and J gene segments, CDR3 sequences were aligned to IMGT reference sequences. Each retained sequence needed at least a six-nucleotide match to both a V gene segment and a J gene segment. Rearrangements were classified as productive when the CDR3 lacked stop codons and remained in frame with V and J, and all other rearrangements were classified as non-productive. Following IMGT convention, CDR3 was defined as the stretch from the second conserved V-encoded cysteine up to the conserved J-encoded phenylalanine. In an earlier analysis of around 600 of the donors, sequences lacking an unambiguous match to a single V gene segment were excluded. In an earlier analysis of some 590 of the donors, V segments were called functional above 56.7% productive rearrangements and were called segregating when the between-donor standard deviation exceeded 5%. A statistical classification framework was built for diagnosing cytomegalovirus status from the catalog of TCR beta chain sequences. In a later analysis, TCR nucleotide sequences were compared against IMGT/GENE-DB human TR gene sequences so that V and J genes could be assigned. The TCRdist pipeline was used in a later analysis to assign CDR3 sequences and most-parsimonious VDJ recombination scenarios. In a later analysis, each TCR beta chain was defined by its CDR3 amino acid sequence together with its V-gene family, and reads lacking a unique V-gene family were excluded. In a later analysis, some 600 highly shared, low-generation-probability nucleotide sequences were removed to address suspected cross-contamination and a sequencing artifact. In a later analysis, a clonal expansion index was calculated for each public chain from normalized within-repertoire ranks of inferred template counts. Generation probabilities in a later analysis came from a VDJ recombination model fitted to out-of-frame rearrangements, and those results were checked against IGoR. A later analysis scored TCR-TCR, TCR-HLA and TCR-CMV co-occurrence with hypergeometric tests, applying a repertoire-size bias correction to TCR pairs. False discovery rates were estimated in a later analysis by permuting HLA or CMV assignments 20 times. In a later analysis, co-occurring TCRs were grouped using DBSCAN, and TCRdist sequence similarity was added for clustering within HLA-allele-positive subsets. For co-occurrence clustering, repertoires with fewer than 30,000 or more than 120,000 public chains were excluded, along with roughly 5 repertoires with anomalous nucleotide sharing. Not all clones reach the TCRdb copy of this immuneACCESS table, which keeps in-frame sequences only. Checked studies attribute under half of the gap to unresolved V genes and leave the rest unexplained. The V and J calls and clone size come from that table; D and trimming were worked out from the DNA. The sample table records 90,000 to 110,000 clones; just under 70% of these occur just once. 5.4% of the sample goes to the ten largest clones.

The receptor was derived from a woman between 65 and 79 years old in good health and CMV-seropositive. The chain joins TRBV5-8 to TRBJ2-7; a weak D assignment points to TRBD1 (6 bases agree). Sequencing was done on a sample of PBMCs. The CDR3 corresponds to CASSDGGRGKDEQYF. Read as DNA, the sequence is TGTGCCAGCAGCGACGGCGGCAGGGGAAAGGACGAGCAGTACTTC.